Listed here is a single T cell receptor (beta chain). There is no known antigen for this receptor. Per-base qualities were not stored, and no clone one base away is much larger. The donors belonged to the validation cohort of under 150 subjects, which was separate from the approximately 680-subject first cohort. Libraries were prepared through the immunoSEQ multiplex PCR assay. Under the source paper's analysis protocol: A statistical classification framework was built to diagnose cytomegalovirus status from the catalog of TCR beta chain sequences. TCRdb limited this immuneACCESS table to in-frame rearrangements with V and J called. A share of clones is missing; checked studies link under half to unresolved V genes, and the rest is unexplained. D and trimming come from the DNA, and the V and J calls and clone size come from that table. The sample table lists some 350,000 clones, 87% of them with a count of one. Of the sample, more than 0.9% falls within the top ten clones.

The data stem from a study of cytomegalovirus exposure and HLA in healthy donors (dated by TCRdb to about 2017). Some background on the complete study: A later analysis indicated that the 120 validation repertoires were generated on the platform also employed for the roughly 730 repertoires of the first cohort. The study was designed to test whether signatures of past pathogen exposure could be identified by cataloging public T cell receptors. In addition to the first cohort of 500 to 850 subjects, a separate validation cohort of approximately 130 different subjects was used. High-throughput TCR immunosequencing, statistical association of individual TCRs with disease status, and machine learning were combined to predict cytomegalovirus infection status.

Points the paper makes about the study in general: All 130 or so repertoires were used to score co-occurrence in the validation cohort in a later analysis, because that analysis had no HLA typing for the cohort. In both the original and validation cohorts, the classifier was reported to diagnose cytomegalovirus status with high specificity and sensitivity. It was suggested by the authors that the approach could potentially be generalized to other disease states and immunological phenotypes. Across donors, most TCR sequences were observed very rarely, whereas some public TCRs were present in many individuals. In the study, approximately 160 TCR beta chains were listed as associated with cytomegalovirus. A few of the identified cytomegalovirus-associated TCR beta chains were confirmed in vitro to be specific for cytomegalovirus antigens. Of the cluster scores, 94% were above 0 in a later analysis, which found that TCRs clustered in the first cohort also tended to co-occur in the 95 to 150 validation repertoires.

Sample: PBMCs. The receptor was derived from a woman in her 30s in good health and CMV-seropositive.

The sequence in DNA is TGCAGCGTTGGGGAGTTCGAGCAGTACTTC. It specifies CSVGEFEQYF. The rearranged chain carries TRBV29-1 and TRBJ2-7; D gene: possibly TRBD2, on 5 matching bases. The CDR3 measures 10 amino acids from cysteine to phenylalanine. The entry retains the CDR3 DNA only, 30 bases that are in frame from base 1. For CDR1 and CDR2, the germline V gene lists SQVTM and ANQGSEA. Cut back by 4 bases and 6 bases, the V and J ends lie 7 bases apart.